The subject of this entry is one T cell receptor (beta chain). Antigen unknown. 5'RACE primed from the constant segment yielded TCR alpha and TCR beta cDNA libraries bearing sample barcodes and UMIs. MiXCR, applied by TCRdb to the 5' RACE reads, yields one record per CDR3 protein. The sample lists about 81,000 distinct CDR3 sequences; approximately 25% were seen once. The data were taken from a study of T-cell memory formation after mild COVID-19. The study's findings and limits: Day 15 to 85 contracting clones showed balanced CD4/CD8; day 15 to 37 expanders favored CD4+. Unconfirmed was the SARS-CoV-2 specificity of second-wave clones that peaked on day 37.

Sequencing used PBMCs or a T cell subset sorted from them (not recorded which). This clonotype was sampled from a man between 18 and 35 years old who had mild COVID-19 (a few samples of this study predate the infection). Cell type and time point are not known.

In nucleotides, the CDR3 is TGTGCCAGCAGCTTATCTGGACTTAATGAAAAACTGTTTTTT. Encoded protein: CASSLSGLNEKLFF. The chain has TRBV11-2 and TRBJ1-4, with unresolved D. This CDR3 is 14 amino acids long. With 2 bases removed from V and 4 bases from J, the gap between germline ends came to 8 bases. Per germline, CDR1 SGHAT and CDR2 FQNNGV.